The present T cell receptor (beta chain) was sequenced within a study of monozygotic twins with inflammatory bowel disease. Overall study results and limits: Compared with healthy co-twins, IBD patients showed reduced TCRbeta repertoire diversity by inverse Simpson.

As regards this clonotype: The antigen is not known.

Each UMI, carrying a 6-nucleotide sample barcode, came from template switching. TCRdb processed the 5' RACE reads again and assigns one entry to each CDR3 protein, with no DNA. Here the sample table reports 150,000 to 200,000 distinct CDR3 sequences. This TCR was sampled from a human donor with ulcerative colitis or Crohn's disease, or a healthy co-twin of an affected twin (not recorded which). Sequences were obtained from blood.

This CDR3 is CASSYGETNYGYTF. This chain connects TRBV6-5 to TRBJ1-2. The CDR3 sequence is 14 residues long. Germline assignment: CDR1 MNHEY and CDR2 SVGAGI.